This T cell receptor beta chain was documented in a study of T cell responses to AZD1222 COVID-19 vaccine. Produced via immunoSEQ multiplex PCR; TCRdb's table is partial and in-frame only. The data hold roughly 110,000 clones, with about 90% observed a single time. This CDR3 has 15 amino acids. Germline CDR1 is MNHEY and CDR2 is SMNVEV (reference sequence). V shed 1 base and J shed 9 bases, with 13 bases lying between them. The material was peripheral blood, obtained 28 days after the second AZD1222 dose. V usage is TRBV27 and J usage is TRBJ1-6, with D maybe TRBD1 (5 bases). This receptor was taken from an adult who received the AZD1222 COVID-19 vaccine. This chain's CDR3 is CASSLFGRVGSPLHF. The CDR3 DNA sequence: TGTGCCAGCAGTTTATTTGGCAGGGTGGGTTCACCCCTCCACTTT.